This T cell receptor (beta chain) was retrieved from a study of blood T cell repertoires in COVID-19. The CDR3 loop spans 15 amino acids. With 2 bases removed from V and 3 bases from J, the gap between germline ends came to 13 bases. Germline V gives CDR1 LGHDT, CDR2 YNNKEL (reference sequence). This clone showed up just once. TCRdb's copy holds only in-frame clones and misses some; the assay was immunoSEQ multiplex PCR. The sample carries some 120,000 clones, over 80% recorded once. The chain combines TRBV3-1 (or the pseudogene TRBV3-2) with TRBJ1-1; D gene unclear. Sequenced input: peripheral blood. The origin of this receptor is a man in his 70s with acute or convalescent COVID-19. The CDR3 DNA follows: TGTGCCAGCAGCCAACACGCCGCGAGGGACACTGAAGCTTTCTTT. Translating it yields CASSQHAARDTEAFF.